In its sample, the clone carrying this T cell receptor beta chain was seen once. This sample is part of a study of blood T cell repertoires in COVID-19. V gave up 4 bases and J gave up 9 bases, with 14 bases separating them. Per the germline V gene, CDR1 is SGDLS and CDR2 is YYNGEE. This CDR3 has 13 amino acids. Clones were read by immunoSEQ multiplex PCR, and TCRdb kept only the in-frame ones, dropping some. The sample contains over 150,000 clones, approximately 83% of which appear only once. The rearrangement uses TRBV9 and TRBJ1-3, with D possibly matching TRBD1 (6 bases). The specimen was peripheral blood. This sequence originates from a man in his sixties or seventies with active or convalescent COVID-19. CDR3: CASSQGGQGTIYF. The CDR3 nucleotides are TGTGCCAGCAGCCAAGGGGGACAAGGCACCATATATTTT.